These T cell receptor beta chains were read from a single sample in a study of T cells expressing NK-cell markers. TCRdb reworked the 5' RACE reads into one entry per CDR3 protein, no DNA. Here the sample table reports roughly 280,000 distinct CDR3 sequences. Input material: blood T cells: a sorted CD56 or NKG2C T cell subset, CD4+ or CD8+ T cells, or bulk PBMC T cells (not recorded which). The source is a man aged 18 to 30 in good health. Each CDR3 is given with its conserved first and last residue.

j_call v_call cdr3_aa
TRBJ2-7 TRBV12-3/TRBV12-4 CASSSRWTYEQYF
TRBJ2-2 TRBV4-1 CASSQVGVAGDLRTGELFF
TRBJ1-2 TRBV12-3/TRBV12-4 CASDRGKTEGYTF
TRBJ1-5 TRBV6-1 CASRQGFGQPQHF
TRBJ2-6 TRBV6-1 CASADGRSSGANVLTF
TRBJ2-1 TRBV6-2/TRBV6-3 CASSYESFHNEQFF
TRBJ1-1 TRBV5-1 CASSPQGQPGAEAFF
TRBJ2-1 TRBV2 CASNGQVSYNEQFF
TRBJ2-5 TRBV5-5 CASSEGLAGGQETQYF
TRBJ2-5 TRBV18 CASSPRRGSETQYF
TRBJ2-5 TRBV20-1 CSAATGARETQYF
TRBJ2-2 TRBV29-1 CSVLPQGETGELFF
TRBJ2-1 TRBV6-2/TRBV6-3 CASSGTSGSLSEQFF
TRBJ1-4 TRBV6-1 CASSEGYRGEKLFF
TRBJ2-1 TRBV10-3 CAIRRVDEQFF
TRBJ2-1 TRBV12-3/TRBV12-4 CASSLGMSHNEQFF
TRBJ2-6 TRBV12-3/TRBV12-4 CASSLPDSNVLTF
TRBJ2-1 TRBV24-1 CATRPGTGNYNEQFF
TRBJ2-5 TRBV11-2 CASGPSGRGETQYF
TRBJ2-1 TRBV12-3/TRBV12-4 CASSYSTGSGYNEQFF
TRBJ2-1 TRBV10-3 CAIGTSGRLDEQFF
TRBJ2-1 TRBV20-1 CSAIETNDEQFF
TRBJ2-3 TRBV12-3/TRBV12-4 CASSLGTSGMIDTQYF
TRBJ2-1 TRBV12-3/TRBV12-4 CASSLRDSNEQFF
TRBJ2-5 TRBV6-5 CASSIPTGTSGQETQYF
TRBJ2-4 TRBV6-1 CASRSAVAKNIQYF